This T cell receptor (beta chain) was captured in a study of identical twins. A word on this clonotype: What it recognizes is unknown.

Germline V gives CDR1 DFQATT, CDR2 SNEGSKA (reference sequence). The CDR3 loop spans 15 amino acids. V lost 6 bases and J lost 0, with 17 bases in between. A single record per CDR3 protein comes from TCRdb applying MiXCR to the 5' RACE reads. The repertoire holds under 800,000 distinct CDR3 sequences, 20% to 25% seen once, with about 4.3% in the top ten. Study-wide findings and caveats: Fewer insertions marked abundant cord blood beta clonotypes; young adult naive trended weakly, memory not at all.

These same data were also listed under a study on T cells expressing NK-cell markers. That source adds: Each TCR beta repertoire originated in sorted T cells that were CD3+CD56+NKG2C+, CD3+CD56+NKG2C- or CD3+CD56-NKG2C+. Seven donors tested HCMV-seropositive and one tested seronegative among the eight sequenced. There were four donors in whom these clonotypes also led the CD3+CD56-NKG2C+ fraction.

The clonotype originates from a woman aged 18 to 35 in good health. The chain combines TRBV20-1 with TRBJ2-5, with TRBD1 as a possible D gene (6 bases). Sequencing input: PBMCs. CDR3 region: CSALPPGAYQETQYF. The CDR3 bases are TGCAGTGCCCTACCCCCAGGGGCCTACCAAGAGACCCAGTACTTC.